These 13 T cell receptor beta chains came from one sample sequenced in a study of OX40 agonist ivuxolimab in advanced cancers. Sequencing used immunoSEQ multiplex PCR; TCRdb keeps in-frame clones, though not all of them. The repertoire has some 72,000 clones, roughly nine tenths of them found once; the top ten carry 2.5% to 3%. This specimen was CD4+ or CD8+ T cells sorted from blood, taken in a trial of the OX40 agonist ivuxolimab. The receptor set was obtained from an adult with an advanced solid tumor such as melanoma, head and neck, liver or kidney cancer.

The CDR3 protein is CASSFSTARVSGNTIYF. CDR3 sequence (DNA): TGTGCCAGCAGCTTCTCGACAGCAAGAGTCTCTGGAAACACCATATATTTT. The chain has TRBV7-2 and TRBJ1-3, with D possibly TRBD1 on 5 matching bases. Germline lookup yields CDR1 SGHTA and CDR2 FQGNSA. Between the trimmed V and J ends, which lost 3 bases and 0 bases, there was a span of 15 bases. The CDR3 covers 17 residues.

The chain uses TRBV25-1 and TRBJ2-3, with 11 bases lining up with TRBD2. This CDR3 has 16 amino acids. Germline CDR1 and CDR2: MGHDK and SYGVNS. V shed 2 bases, J shed 3 bases, and the junction held 4 bases outside the gene matches. Here the CDR3 DNA reads TGTGCCAGCAGTGAACCTAGCGGGGGGTGGACAGATACGCAGTATTTT. Encoded protein: CASSEPSGGWTDTQYF.

There are a few counts of this clone. This chain's CDR3 is CASSSDNTEAFF. CDR3 nucleotide sequence: TGTGCCAGCAGCTCGGATAACACTGAAGCTTTCTTT. The chain is built from TRBV6-5 and TRBJ1-1; D gene unclear. This CDR3 has 12 amino acids. Trimming shortened V by 6 bases and J by 2 bases, and 7 bases separated the two germline ends. CDR1 MNHEY and CDR2 SVGAGI come from the germline V gene.

The CDR3 DNA follows: TGTGCCAGCAGTTCCCCCGGGGGGGCTGACAATCAGCCCCAGCATTTT. This translates into CASSSPGGADNQPQHF. This chain joins TRBV28 and TRBJ1-5, with a weak D call TRBD1 (6 bases). The CDR3 has 16 residues. V was trimmed by 4 bases and J by 3 bases, leaving 16 bases between them. Germline CDR1 is MDHEN and CDR2 is SYDVKM.

The V call is TRBV10-3, the J call TRBJ1-4; 9 bases are shared with TRBD1. Germline CDR1 reads ENHRY; CDR2 reads SYGVKD. This CDR3 region has 13 residues. The trim removed 10 bases at V and 6 bases at J, leaving 6 bases unmatched. CDR3 in DNA: TGTGCCACCCGACAGGGGGATTATGAAAAACTGTTTTTT. It codes for CATRQGDYEKLFF.

V and J are TRBV28 and TRBJ1-2; no firm D call. V lost 7 bases, J lost 4 bases, and 10 bases lay in between. The CDR3 has 12 amino acids. Germline-derived CDR1 and CDR2 are MDHEN and SYDVKM. As DNA, the CDR3 is TGTGCCAGCACCGAGGAAGGCTATGGCTACACCTTC. Protein product: CASTEEGYGYTF.

V gene TRBV29-1 combines with J gene TRBJ2-7; possibly TRBD1 for D (5 bases). The CDR3 length is 12 residues. V was clipped by 4 bases and J by 5 bases, with 12 bases between them. Germline CDR1 reads SQVTM; CDR2 reads ANQGSEA. The CDR3, as DNA: TGCAGCGTTGCGGCAGGGATCAACGAGCAGTACTTC. This gives the protein CSVAAGINEQYF.

The V gene is TRBV5-1, the J gene TRBJ2-5; TRBD1 matches at 9 bases. V lost 0 bases and J lost 4; bases outside the gene matches: 4. The CDR3 totals 15 residues. Germline V CDR1 and CDR2: SGHRS, YFSETQ. The CDR3 protein is CASSLEGTGSETQYF. Here the CDR3 DNA reads TGCGCCAGCAGCTTGGAAGGGACAGGGTCAGAGACCCAGTACTTC.

To note about this clone: Within the sample, other DNA sequences also encode this same CDR3. J is TRBJ2-3 and V is TRBV6-5; D remains unclear. The CDR3 totals 11 residues. The V end was cut by 5 bases, the J end by 6 bases, with 6 bases between. CDR1 MNHEY and CDR2 SVGAGI come from the germline V gene. The CDR3 coding sequence is TGTGCCAGCAGTCCCGGGGATACGCAGTATTTT. Translated: CASSPGDTQYF.

The chain combines TRBV15 with TRBJ1-5; D possibly corresponds to TRBD1 (5 bases). V was clipped by 0 bases and J by 8 bases, with 17 bases between them. The germline gives CDR1 LNHNV, CDR2 YYDKDF (reference sequence). The CDR3 totals 16 residues. The CDR3 sequence is CATSRDKVREWKPQHF. The CDR3 DNA is TGTGCCACCAGCAGAGATAAAGTCAGGGAATGGAAGCCCCAGCATTTT.

This chain uses TRBV6-1 with TRBJ2-1; possible D gene TRBD1, 5 bases. Trimming left V 2 bases short and J 6 bases short, with 14 bases between. This CDR3 contains 15 residues. Germline lookup yields CDR1 MNHNS and CDR2 SASEGT. The CDR3 DNA follows: TGTGCCAGCAGTGAAAGGCCAGGTCAGGGCAATGAGCAGTTCTTC. Its protein product is CASSERPGQGNEQFF.

V is TRBV5-1 and J is TRBJ2-5; TRBD1 is a possible D gene (6 bases). Germline CDR1 SGHRS, CDR2 YFSETQ. The CDR3 covers 17 residues. Trimming cost V 4 bases and J 5 bases, with 24 bases left between them. This CDR3 is CASSISTGRDSKETQYF. The CDR3 DNA is TGCGCCAGCAGCATATCTACAGGGCGCGATTCCAAGGAGACCCAGTACTTC.

The genes are TRBV7-9 and TRBJ1-5; D uncertain. The germline V and J ends were trimmed by 1 base and 9 bases, with 7 bases remaining between them. This CDR3 is 12 amino acids long. Germline lookup yields CDR1 SEHNR and CDR2 FQNEAQ (reference sequence). CDR3: CASSLGEGPQHF. The CDR3 DNA follows: TGTGCCAGCAGCTTAGGAGAAGGGCCCCAGCATTTT. Full variable domain (missing parts from reference TRBV7-9 and TRBJ1-5): DTGVSQNPRHKITKRGQNVTFRCDPISEHNRLYWYRQTLGQGPEFLTYFQNEAQLEKSRLLSDRFSAERPKGSFSTLEIQRTEQGDSAMYLCASSLGEGPQHFGDGTRLSIL.